The rows below give T cell receptor beta chains drawn from one sample of a study of cytomegalovirus exposure and HLA in healthy donors. Sequencing used immunoSEQ multiplex PCR; TCRdb keeps in-frame clones, though not all of them. The table records 150,000 to 200,000 clones, roughly four fifths of them present only once. The sample comprised PBMCs. Source of these receptors: a woman between 50 and 59 years old in good health and CMV-seronegative. Each CDR3 is given with its conserved first and last residue. D genes are given only for firm matches. For some rows the clone size is stated as once, few or many, or as a class when expanded; others skip it.

j_call d_call v_call clone_size cdr3_nt cdr3_aa
TRBJ2-5 . TRBV6-4 . TGTGCCAGCAGTGCTCCTCGAAAGGTTCGGAGGGCCGGAGAGACCCAGTACTTC CASSAPRKVRRAGETQYF
TRBJ1-4 . TRBV6-5 . TGTGCCAGCAGGACACAGGTTAATGAAAAACTGTTTTTT CASRTQVNEKLFF
TRBJ2-6 . TRBV7-8 . TGTGCCAGCAGCCAGGTTGGGTCCTCTGGGGCCAACGTCCTGACTTTC CASSQVGSSGANVLTF
TRBJ2-7 TRBD1 TRBV2 once TGCGCCAGCAGTCCTGGACAGGGGGCGTTGAACGAGCAGTACTTC CASSPGQGALNEQYF
TRBJ1-4 . TRBV28 . TGTGCCAGCAGTCTCCCCGGCAAGTTCCCCGGGGCTAATGAAAAACTGTTTTTT CASSLPGKFPGANEKLFF
TRBJ2-7 TRBD1 TRBV5-5 . TGTGCCAGCAGCCCTGGGACAGTGCCCTACGAGCAGTACTTC CASSPGTVPYEQYF
TRBJ1-4 TRBD1 TRBV5-6 few TGTGCCAGCAGCCGACAGGGGCCCACGGAAAAACTGTTTTTT CASSRQGPTEKLFF
TRBJ2-3 TRBD1 TRBV19 . TGTGCCAGTAGCCAGGGGGACACAGATACGCAGTATTTT CASSQGDTDTQYF
TRBJ2-3 . TRBV10-3 . TGTGCCATCAGGGATGGGGACTCAGGGGATACGCAGTATTTT CAIRDGDSGDTQYF
TRBJ2-5 . TRBV21-1 . TGTGCCAGCAGCAAGAAACGCCCGGGACAGGGGATTTGTCGAGAGACCCAGTACTTC CASSKKRPGQGICRETQYF
TRBJ2-2 . TRBV6-6 . TGTGCCAGCAGTCTAACAGGGAACACCGGGGAGCTGTTTTTT CASSLTGNTGELFF
TRBJ2-1 . TRBV6-1 . TGTGCCAGCAGTTTGAATCCCGGGAGGCAGTTCTTC CASSLNPGRQFF
TRBJ1-2 TRBD1 TRBV7-3 few TGTGCCAGCAGCCTAAGACAGGGGGAATCCTATGGCTACACCTTC CASSLRQGESYGYTF
TRBJ1-2 . TRBV30 . TGTGCCTGGAGCTCGGGATCTGGCTACACCTTC CAWSSGSGYTF